This TCR beta chain was recorded in a study of Graves' ophthalmopathy and Graves' hyperthyroidism. Study-wide points: Among expanded thyroid clonotypes above 0.001 frequency, most also occurred in blood. Distinction of ophthalmopathy from stable hyperthyroidism by a 13-signature model reached roughly 85% sensitivity and more than 65% specificity.

This clonotype was counted at least ten times. What it binds is not known. Hyperthyroidism was new, under 2 months, in patients aged 18 to 65. From RNA, the CDR3 regions of TCR beta chains were amplified and sequenced. HTBI primers primed a first-round RT-PCR, and a second-round multiplex PCR followed. In TCRdb, the multiplex PCR reads were re-called with MiXCR into one record per CDR3 protein. The sample consists of roughly 1.1 million distinct CDR3 sequences, about two fifths of them appearing once. The sequence was obtained from an adult man with Graves' hyperthyroidism. Sequenced sample: peripheral blood or thyroid tissue (not recorded which).

The CDR3 region is CASSVYLNTEAFF. As DNA, the CDR3 is TGTGCCAGCAGCGTTTACCTGAACACTGAAGCTTTCTTT. The chain couples TRBV9 to TRBJ1-1; D uncertain. CDR3 size: 13 residues. Germline V gives CDR1 SGDLS, CDR2 YYNGEE. The germline V and J ends were trimmed by 2 bases and 0 bases, with 5 bases remaining between them.